The 21 T cell receptor beta chains given below trace back to one sample, sequenced in a study of T cells in Graves' hyperthyroidism and ophthalmopathy. Amplification of TCR beta CDR3 regions was performed using RNA transcripts as template. Using the HTBI primer set, a first-round RT-PCR was run on the TCR CDR3. TCRdb redid the calling of the multiplex PCR reads with MiXCR, one entry per CDR3 protein. The data contain around 570,000 distinct CDR3 sequences, less than 20% of them singletons. The sequenced sample consisted of blood. The receptor source for this set is a man aged 40-49 years with Graves' ophthalmopathy.

J is TRBJ1-1 and V is TRBV7-9; possible D gene TRBD1, 5 bases. This CDR3 contains 15 residues. Germline CDR1 SEHNR, CDR2 FQNEAQ (reference sequence). V lost 1 base and J 2 bases, leaving 11 bases between the germline ends. The CDR3: CASSLVAGPNTEAFF. The CDR3 nucleotides are TGTGCCAGCAGCTTAGTCGCGGGGCCCAACACTGAAGCTTTCTTT.

This clonotype appeared a few times. J is TRBJ2-5 and V is TRBV20-1; D ambiguous. In germline, CDR1 is DFQATT, CDR2 SNEGSKA (reference sequence). The CDR3 runs to 12 residues. The V gene lost 3 bases and the J gene lost 4 bases, with 9 bases spanning the gap. CDR3 sequence: CSASPALETQYF. CDR3 bases: TGCAGTGCTAGCCCAGCTTTAGAGACCCAGTACTTC.

This clonotype came up a few times. V and J are TRBV30 and TRBJ2-1; 10 bases fit TRBD2. CDR1 is GTSNPN, CDR2 SVGIG, per germline (reference sequence). The CDR3 is 14 residues long. The trim removed 1 base at V and 6 bases at J, leaving 3 bases unmatched. CDR3 in DNA: TGTGCCTGGAGTGCTAGCGGGAGAACCAATGAGCAGTTCTTC. Translating gives CAWSASGRTNEQFF.

This clonotype was seen repeatedly, ten times or more. The rearrangement uses TRBV6-1 and TRBJ2-7; tentatively, D is TRBD2 (5 bases). Germline values: CDR1 MNHNS, CDR2 SASEGT. The ends were cut back, 6 bases at V and 4 bases at J, with 19 bases in the middle. The CDR3 runs to 15 residues. The CDR3 sequence is CASRGSAGEGYEQYF. The CDR3, as DNA: TGTGCCAGCAGGGGGTCGGCGGGCGAGGGATACGAGCAGTACTTC.

This clonotype was seen at least ten times. The chain joins TRBV3-1 to TRBJ2-5; D call uncertain. The germline V gene has CDR1 LGHDT and CDR2 YNNKEL (reference sequence). V was trimmed by 1 base and J by 4 bases, leaving 10 bases between them. The CDR3 is made up of 14 amino acids. The CDR3 region is CASSQGVERETQYF. CDR3 DNA: TGTGCCAGCAGCCAAGGGGTTGAAAGAGAGACCCAGTACTTC.

This clonotype was seen only a few times. The genes are TRBV10-1 and TRBJ1-6, with D possibly TRBD1 on 5 matching bases. Trimming removed 5 bases at V and 9 bases at J, with 11 bases between. This CDR3 is built from 13 residues. Germline V gene sequence: CDR1 WNHNN, CDR2 SYGVQD (reference sequence). The CDR3 here is CASSLGPSSPLHF. Here the CDR3 DNA reads TGCGCCAGCAGTTTGGGACCGTCTTCACCCCTCCACTTT.

This rearrangement joins TRBV4-2 to TRBJ2-7; D gene ambiguous. With 1 base removed from V and 0 bases from J, the gap between germline ends came to 7 bases. Germline CDR1 is LGHNA and CDR2 is YNFKEQ. The CDR3 loop spans 14 amino acids. CDR3 sequence (DNA): TGTGCCAGCAGCCAAGCGAGCGCCTCCTACGAGCAGTACTTC. It encodes CASSQASASYEQYF.

This chain links TRBV7-9 with TRBJ2-5; maybe TRBD1 (5 bases). Per the germline V gene, CDR1 is SEHNR and CDR2 is FQNEAQ (reference sequence). The CDR3 runs 13 residues. Deletions cut 3 bases from V and 1 base from J, with 6 bases between. The CDR3 here is CASSFQGQETQYF. In nucleotides, the CDR3 is TGTGCCAGCAGCTTTCAGGGCCAAGAGACCCAGTACTTC.

Many counts were recorded for this clonotype. The genes are TRBV2 and TRBJ2-7; 7 positions agree with TRBD1. CDR3 length: 15 amino acids. The V and J ends lost 4 bases and 1 base, in that order; junction bases with no gene match: 7. From germline, CDR1 is SNHLY and CDR2 FYNNEI. CDR3 region: CASSVSAGGSYEQYF. The CDR3 nucleotides are TGTGCCAGCAGTGTGTCGGCAGGGGGTTCCTACGAGCAGTACTTC.

This clonotype occurred a few times. CDR3 nucleotides: TGCGCCAGCAGCCAAGATGTCGGGACAGGGAGCGAGCAGTACTTC. It translates to CASSQDVGTGSEQYF. The chain links TRBV4-1 to TRBJ2-7; 9 positions match TRBD1. The CDR3 consists of 15 residues. Per germline, CDR1 MGHRA and CDR2 YSYEKL. V lost 0 bases and J lost 6; bases outside the gene matches: 6.

This clonotype was seen a few times. The V and J genes are TRBV7-8 and TRBJ2-3; D uncertain. The CDR3 runs to 12 residues. The V gene's germline CDR1 is SGHVS and CDR2 FQNEAQ. V shed 5 bases and J shed 6 bases, with 9 bases lying between them. CDR3 bases: TGTGCCAGCAGCCGGTCATCGGATACGCAGTATTTT. This sequence encodes CASSRSSDTQYF.

Comments on this clonotype: A much larger clonotype is one base distant, so this may be a read error. The chain employs TRBV5-6 and TRBJ1-4; TRBD1 matches 7 bases. Germline CDR1 is SGHDT and CDR2 is YYEEEE. Unmatched junction bases numbered 7, after V lost 4 bases and J lost 7 bases. The CDR3 is 14 amino acids. CDR3 loop: CASSPETGLEKLFF. The CDR3 nucleotides read TGTGCCAGCAGCCCCGAGACAGGGCTTGAAAAACTGTTTTTT.

The genes are TRBV12-3 or TRBV12-4 and TRBJ1-5; TRBD1 aligns across 8 bases. The CDR3 covers 14 residues. V lost 6 bases to trimming and J lost 3 bases; unmatched junction nucleotides: 4. CDR3 bases: TGTGCCAGCAGGGGGACAGGTCTCAATCAGCCCCAGCATTTT. Its translation: CASRGTGLNQPQHF.

A word on this clonotype: Given a much more abundant clone one base away, this may be a read error. The rearrangement joins TRBV2 to TRBJ2-7; 8 positions agree with TRBD1. CDR1 and CDR2 (germline): SNHLY, FYNNEI. V dropped 4 bases and J dropped 6; count of bases not matched to a gene: 5. CDR3 length equals 13 residues. The CDR3 region is CASSGGQGLEQYF. CDR3 in DNA: TGTGCCAGCAGTGGAGGACAGGGCCTCGAGCAGTACTTC.

This clonotype was counted at least ten times. The V call is TRBV28, the J call TRBJ2-1, with D tentatively TRBD2 (6 bases). Germline V gene lookup returns CDR1 MDHEN and CDR2 SYDVKM. Trimming pared 5 bases from V and 6 bases from J, leaving 14 bases between. The CDR3 contains 14 residues. The CDR3 reads CASSPPGLSNEQFF. The CDR3 bases are TGTGCCAGCAGTCCGCCGGGACTCAGCAATGAGCAGTTCTTC.

This clonotype was seen only a few times. The rearrangement joins TRBV28 to TRBJ1-4, with D maybe TRBD1 (5 bases). CDR1 is MDHEN, CDR2 SYDVKM, per germline. CDR3 length: 10 residues. The V end was cut by 7 bases, the J end by 11 bases, with 8 bases between. The CDR3 coding sequence is TGTGCCAGCAAAGGGGTCAAACTGTTTTTT. Translation: CASKGVKLFF.

This clonotype turned up a few times. The chain couples TRBV27 to TRBJ2-7, with D possibly matching TRBD2 (6 bases). There are 14 residues in the CDR3. Looked up from germline, CDR1 is MNHEY and CDR2 is SMNVEV (reference sequence). With 3 bases removed from V and 11 bases from J, the gap between germline ends came to 20 bases. CDR3 sequence reads: CASSLNLGLDREYF. The CDR3 nucleotides are TGTGCCAGCAGTTTGAACCTGGGACTGGACCGGGAGTACTTC.

The chain is built from TRBV10-3 and TRBJ1-5; D might be TRBD1 (5 bases). Germline lookup yields CDR1 ENHRY and CDR2 SYGVKD. Trimming stripped 0 bases from V and 4 bases from J, with 13 bases between. The CDR3 sequence is 16 residues long. The CDR3, as DNA: TGTGCCATCAGTGAGTCGTGGGGGACCTCTAATCAGCCCCAGCATTTT. Its protein is CAISESWGTSNQPQHF.

This clonotype was observed a handful of times. The chain couples TRBV10-3 to TRBJ2-7, with 7 nucleotides matching TRBD2. The ends lost 3 bases at V and 3 bases at J; junction bases unmatched: 14. This CDR3 contains 17 residues. Germline CDR1 reads ENHRY; CDR2 reads SYGVKD. The CDR3: CAISDPARSGALYEQYF. The CDR3 nucleotides are TGTGCCATCAGTGATCCCGCGAGGAGCGGGGCGCTCTACGAGCAGTACTTC.

The chain uses TRBV9 and TRBJ1-3, with no clear D. V dropped 3 bases and J dropped 4 bases, with 5 bases sitting between them. The CDR3 is made up of 12 amino acids. The germline CDR1 and CDR2 sequences are SGDLS and YYNGEE. The CDR3 nucleotides read TGTGCCAGCAGCGACCGGGGAAACACCATATATTTT. The encoded protein is CASSDRGNTIYF.

This clonotype came up a few times. This rearrangement joins TRBV5-1 to TRBJ2-6; D not certain. Per germline, CDR1 SGHRS and CDR2 YFSETQ. The CDR3 is made up of 14 amino acids. Trimming left V 5 bases short and J 0 bases short, with 6 bases between. CDR3 DNA sequence: TGCGCCAGCAGATTAAGCTCTGGGGCCAACGTCCTGACTTTC. This encodes CASRLSSGANVLTF.